Presented here are 7 T cell receptor beta chains from one specimen sequenced in a study of cytomegalovirus exposure and HLA in healthy donors. Profiling relied on immunoSEQ multiplex PCR, and the TCRdb table lists in-frame clones only, not all of them. The sample lists about 160,000 clones, about nine tenths occurring once. Sequenced input: PBMCs. The origin of the receptors is a woman aged 18-35 years in good health and CMV-seropositive.

The chain is built from TRBV11-2 and TRBJ2-1; 12 bases fit TRBD2. The germline CDR1 and CDR2 sequences are SGHAT and FQNNGV. The V and J ends lost 5 bases and 6 bases, in that order; junction bases with no gene match: 14. There are 18 residues in the CDR3. CDR3 in amino acids: CASSPNRAPSGRANEQFF. CDR3 sequence (DNA): TGTGCCAGCAGCCCGAATAGGGCGCCTAGCGGGAGGGCCAATGAGCAGTTCTTC.

J is TRBJ2-7 and V is TRBV6-6; 7 bases are shared with TRBD2. The junction had 3 bases not matched to a gene; V was cut back by 2 bases and J by 2 bases. Germline V lookup: CDR1 MNHNY, CDR2 SVGAGI (reference sequence). The CDR3 is 14 residues long. The DNA for the CDR3 is TGTGCCAGCAGTTACCGAGCGGGACCCTACGAGCAGTACTTC. It yields the protein CASSYRAGPYEQYF.

The V call is TRBV5-1, the J call TRBJ2-7, with 7 bases aligning to TRBD2. Germline V lookup: CDR1 SGHRS, CDR2 YFSETQ. Trimming cost V 1 base and J 6 bases; bases outside gene matches: 10. The CDR3 is 15 residues long. The CDR3 protein is CASSLFGGSLGEQYF. In DNA form, the CDR3 reads TGCGCCAGCAGCTTGTTTGGCGGGAGTTTGGGCGAGCAGTACTTC.

The chain carries TRBV27 and TRBJ2-1; 10 bases align to TRBD2. The germline V gene encodes CDR1 MNHEY and CDR2 SMNVEV (reference sequence). V shed 3 bases and J 0 bases; nucleotides not matched to a gene: 5. This CDR3 is 17 amino acids long. The CDR3 loop reads CASSLGSGRPSYNEQFF. The CDR3 nucleotides read TGTGCCAGCAGTTTGGGTAGCGGGAGGCCCTCCTACAATGAGCAGTTCTTC.

This clone has just one count. The chain is built from TRBV7-9 and TRBJ2-7; a weak D match, TRBD2 (5 bases). Trimming took 5 bases from V and 0 from J, leaving 14 bases between them. The CDR3 is made up of 15 amino acids. From germline, CDR1 is SEHNR and CDR2 FQNEAQ (reference sequence). CDR3 nucleotides: TGTGCCAGCAGCGGTAGCGTGTTCCTCTCCTACGAGCAGTACTTC. Translating gives CASSGSVFLSYEQYF.

The chain uses TRBV19 and TRBJ1-2; TRBD1 is a possible D gene (5 bases). With 3 bases removed from V and 0 bases from J, the gap between germline ends came to 11 bases. Germline assignment: CDR1 LNHDA and CDR2 SQIVND (reference sequence). The CDR3 is 15 amino acids. This CDR3 reads CASSMADTSNYGYTF. Here the CDR3 DNA reads TGTGCCAGTAGTATGGCGGACACCTCTAACTATGGCTACACCTTC.

The chain couples TRBV19 to TRBJ1-5; D is unclear. The ends were cut back, 2 bases at V and 4 bases at J, with 12 bases in the middle. This CDR3 is 15 amino acids long. Germline values: CDR1 LNHDA, CDR2 SQIVND (reference sequence). CDR3 sequence: CASSIPGPANQPQHF. The CDR3 DNA reads TGTGCCAGTAGTATACCGGGTCCTGCGAATCAGCCCCAGCATTTT.